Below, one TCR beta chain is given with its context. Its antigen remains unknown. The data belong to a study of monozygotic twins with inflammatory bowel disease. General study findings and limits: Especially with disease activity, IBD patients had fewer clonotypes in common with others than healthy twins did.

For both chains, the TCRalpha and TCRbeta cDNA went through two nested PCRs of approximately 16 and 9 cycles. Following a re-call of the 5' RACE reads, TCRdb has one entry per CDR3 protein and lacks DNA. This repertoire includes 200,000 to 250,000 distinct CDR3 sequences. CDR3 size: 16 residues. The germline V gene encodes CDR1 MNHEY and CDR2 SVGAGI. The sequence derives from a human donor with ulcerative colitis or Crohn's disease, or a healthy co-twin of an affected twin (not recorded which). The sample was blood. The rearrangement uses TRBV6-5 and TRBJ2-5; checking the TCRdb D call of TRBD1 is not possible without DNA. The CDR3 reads CASSYIPSTGEETQYF.